The subject of this entry is one T cell receptor beta chain. The sample originates from a study of blood T cell repertoires in COVID-19. As for the study in general: Acute and convalescent COVID-19 samples came from the United States, Italy and Spain. PBMCs, B-cell-depleted T cells, or T cells were the source of the cDNA or gDNA that made up the material.

A Seattle source enrolled patients during active infection and followed them longitudinally. Here immunoSEQ multiplex PCR was the method, and the copy in TCRdb shows in-frame clones only, minus some. The table has roughly 340,000 clones, more than 70% seen once. The sample comprised peripheral blood. This TCR was sampled from a woman in her 70s with COVID-19, enrolled during active disease.

The CDR3 protein is CARSSGEGGAGELFF. CDR3 coding DNA: TGTGCCAGAAGCTCCGGAGAGGGAGGGGCCGGGGAGCTGTTTTTT. The chain links TRBV7-5 to TRBJ2-2; TRBD2 reflects the table's D call only, with no check against the DNA. TRBV7-5 is an annotated pseudogene. This CDR3 is built from 15 residues.